The source of this TCR beta chain is a study of blood T cell repertoires in COVID-19. The assay was immunoSEQ multiplex PCR, and TCRdb's table has in-frame clones only and misses some. The sample carries 320,000 or so clones, around 85% recorded once. A COVID-19 case was met by exposed participants within 2 weeks before study entry. Trimming took off 1 base at V and 5 bases at J, with 23 bases between the two ends. The length of the CDR3 is 19 residues. CDR1 and CDR2 from the germline V gene are SGHAT and FQNNGV. The chain couples TRBV11-2 to TRBJ2-2; D possibly corresponds to TRBD2 (6 bases). The source of this sequence is a woman in her 30s who had been exposed to COVID-19. The sequencing sample was made of PBMCs or T cells enriched from blood (not recorded which). CDR3 residues: CASSLVRSTSPFWTGELFF. CDR3 coding DNA: TGTGCCAGCAGCTTAGTTCGTTCAACTAGCCCTTTCTGGACCGGGGAGCTGTTTTTT.